The next 2 T cell receptor beta chains were all read from a single sample in a study of blood T cell repertoires in COVID-19. The assay was immunoSEQ multiplex PCR, and TCRdb's table has in-frame clones only and misses some. The sample has over 45,000 clones; about nine tenths are singletons. The sequenced material came from peripheral blood. The receptor source for this set is a human donor in a cohort sampled during active COVID-19.

The rearrangement uses TRBV6-5 and TRBJ2-2; TRBD2 agrees at 12 bases. V shed 6 bases and J 5 bases; nucleotides not matched to a gene: 4. The CDR3 spans 15 residues. From germline, CDR1 is MNHEY and CDR2 SVGAGI. CDR3: CASRRLAGVTGELFF. The CDR3 DNA follows: TGTGCCAGCAGACGACTAGCGGGAGTTACCGGGGAGCTGTTTTTT.

This chain connects TRBV13 to TRBJ1-4; 7 positions agree with TRBD1. In germline, CDR1 is PRHDT, CDR2 FYEKMQ (reference sequence). The CDR3 runs 15 residues. V trimming: 5 bases; J trimming: 8 bases; junction bases outside the gene matches: 11. CDR3 residues: CASSPRWLQGEKLFF. CDR3 sequence (DNA): TGTGCCAGCAGCCCCCGGTGGCTACAGGGGGAAAAACTGTTTTTT. The complete variable domain, with remaining parts taken from reference TRBV13 and TRBJ1-4, reads AAGVIQSPRHLIKEKRETATLKCYPIPRHDTVYWYQQGPGQDPQFLISFYEKMQSDKGSIPDRFSAQQFSDYHSELNMSSLELGDSALYFCASSPRWLQGEKLFFGSGTQLSVL.